The 2 T cell receptor beta chains listed next were all sequenced from one sample in a study of T-cell memory formation after mild COVID-19 (dated by TCRdb to about 2021). The method behind the library was 5' RACE. The sequencer was an Illumina NovaSeq 6000. The public sequencing data were trimmed at Q25 with fastp and processed into clonotypes with MiXCR by TCRdb, which kept only in-frame beta chains. Each entry merges the rows of one CDR3 protein and shows their most common DNA and genes. This sample has around 90,000 distinct CDR3 sequences in its table, and more than 10% of those were observed once. The ten largest make up roughly a quarter of the sample. Sequenced input: PBMCs or a T cell subset sorted from them (not recorded which). Receptors were obtained from an adult woman who had mild COVID-19 (a few samples of this study predate the infection). The sample titles of this study are shuffled in the database, so cell type and time point are left out; the donor was told from shared clones.

This clonotype occurred a few times. V gene TRBV7-6 combines with J gene TRBJ2-5, with D unclear. Germline CDR1 is SGHVS and CDR2 is FNYEAQ. The CDR3 is 16 amino acids. V was shortened by 1 base and J by 3 bases, with 15 bases between the two germline ends. The CDR3 nucleotides are TGTGCCAGCAGCTTAGATTCAACGGACGTGAAAGAGACCCAGTACTTC. Its protein product is CASSLDSTDVKETQYF.

This chain connects TRBV20-1 to TRBJ2-1; D is ambiguous. The CDR3 contains 17 residues. Germline CDR1 reads DFQATT; CDR2 reads SNEGSKA (reference sequence). Trimming left V 0 bases short and J 6 bases short, with 21 bases between. The CDR3 bases are TGCAGTGCTAGAGATTTAGTAGCCCAACCAAGGATCAATGAGCAGTTCTTC. Residues: CSARDLVAQPRINEQFF.